This passage covers 15 T cell receptor beta chains from one sample sequenced in a study of T cell responses to AZD1222 COVID-19 vaccine (dated by TCRdb to about 2021). Library prep was done by the immunoSEQ multiplex PCR assay. TCRdb stores this immuneACCESS table with in-frame sequences only. Part of the clones is absent; in the studies checked, under half of the shortfall reflects unresolved V genes, and no reason is known for the rest. This sample has around 25,000 clones in its table, and around nine tenths of those were observed once. The ten largest clones add up to about 34% of the sample. What the time point label conveys for this sample: about 28 days (+/-7) after the second vaccine dose. The sequencing here drew on peripheral blood, taken 28 days after the second AZD1222 dose. The receptors shown here come from an adult who received the AZD1222 COVID-19 vaccine.

The gene calls are TRBV18 and TRBJ1-3; weak D call: TRBD1 (6 bases). Trimming cost V 4 bases and J 0 bases, with 7 bases left between them. This CDR3 spans 14 amino acids. Germline lookup yields CDR1 KGHSH and CDR2 LQKENI. This chain's CDR3 is CASSQGVSGNTIYF. CDR3 sequence (DNA): TGTGCCAGCTCACAGGGGGTCTCTGGAAACACCATATATTTT. Looking up the rest from reference TRBV18 and TRBJ1-3 gives the full variable domain: NAGVMQNPRHLVRRRGQEARLRCSPMKGHSHVYWYRQLPEEGLKFMVYLQKENIIDESGMPKERFSAEFPKEGPSILRIQQVVRGDSAAYFCASSQGVSGNTIYFGEGSWLTVV.

This clone has only one observation. This rearrangement joins TRBV7-6 to TRBJ1-4; the D gene is possibly TRBD1 (6 bases). This CDR3 has 15 amino acids. Germline assignment: CDR1 SGHVS and CDR2 FNYEAQ. The V gene lost 1 base and the J gene lost 7 bases, with 13 bases spanning the gap. In nucleotides, the CDR3 is TGTGCCAGCAGCTTAGGTGGGGGGCGAGGTGAAAAACTGTTTTTT. This gives the protein CASSLGGGRGEKLFF.

The chain has TRBV18 and TRBJ1-3; TRBD1 might be the D (5 bases). The germline gives CDR1 KGHSH, CDR2 LQKENI. V was pared by 6 bases and J by 4 bases, with 10 bases between. This CDR3 contains 13 residues. The CDR3 DNA follows: TGTGCCAGCTCTTTGGGGACGGGAAACACCATATATTTT. It specifies CASSLGTGNTIYF.

The rearrangement joins TRBV3-1 (or the pseudogene TRBV3-2) to TRBJ2-7; D gene unclear. Germline CDR1 LGHDT, CDR2 YNNKEL (reference sequence). V was clipped by 0 bases and J by 6 bases, with 3 bases between them. The CDR3 has 11 amino acids. CDR3: CASSQETEQYF. Here the CDR3 DNA reads TGTGCCAGCAGCCAAGAAACCGAGCAGTACTTC.

The rearrangement links TRBV15 to TRBJ2-7; no clear D gene. The CDR3 consists of 13 residues. The germline V and J ends were trimmed by 5 bases and 5 bases, with 13 bases remaining between them. Germline CDR1 LNHNV, CDR2 YYDKDF (reference sequence). The CDR3 protein is CATSAQLRNEQYF. The CDR3 bases are TGTGCCACCAGCGCTCAACTACGGAACGAGCAGTACTTC.

The CDR3: CASTYRRTVSNTEAFF. CDR3 in DNA: TGTGCCAGTACCTATAGGAGAACAGTTTCGAACACTGAAGCTTTCTTT. V is TRBV19 and J is TRBJ1-1; D is unclear. V was clipped by 7 bases and J by 1 base, with 19 bases between them. This CDR3 region has 16 residues. Germline V CDR1 and CDR2: LNHDA, SQIVND (reference sequence).

This rearrangement joins TRBV2 to TRBJ1-1; D not certain. V was trimmed by 2 bases and J by 2 bases, leaving 9 bases between them. The CDR3 runs to 14 residues. In germline, CDR1 is SNHLY, CDR2 FYNNEI. CDR3 sequence: CASSEQAGNTEAFF. CDR3 coding DNA: TGTGCCAGCAGTGAACAGGCAGGAAACACTGAAGCTTTCTTT.

For the CDR3, the DNA is TGTGCCAGCAGTGCGGGACAGAGCAATCAGCCCCAGCATTTT. This encodes CASSAGQSNQPQHF. The V call is TRBV6-2 or TRBV6-3, the J call TRBJ1-5; 7 nucleotides match TRBD1. The V gene end was trimmed by 5 bases and the J gene end by 1 base; junction bases not matched to a gene: 2. Germline-derived CDR1 and CDR2 are MNHEY and SVGEGT. This CDR3 has 14 amino acids.

V gene TRBV5-5 combines with J gene TRBJ2-7; a possible D gene is TRBD2 (5 bases). Trimming stripped 0 bases from V and 3 bases from J, with 10 bases between. In germline, CDR1 is SGHKS, CDR2 YYEKEE (reference sequence). CDR3 size: 14 residues. The chain's CDR3 is CASSLGGDLYEQYF. DNA of the CDR3: TGTGCCAGCAGCTTGGGGGGAGACCTCTACGAGCAGTACTTC.

The chain carries TRBV3-1 (or the pseudogene TRBV3-2) and TRBJ2-5; D call uncertain. The CDR3 totals 14 residues. V was pared by 1 base and J by 2 bases, with 8 bases between. CDR1 is LGHDT, CDR2 YNNKEL, per germline (reference sequence). The CDR3 sequence is CASSQGQQQETQYF. The CDR3 DNA is TGTGCCAGCAGCCAAGGGCAACAGCAAGAGACCCAGTACTTC.

This clone has more than one count but fewer than ten. The chain links TRBV21-1 to TRBJ1-1; TRBD1 reflects the table's D call only, with no check against the DNA. TRBV21-1 is tagged as a pseudogene. The CDR3 consists of 15 residues. CDR3 nucleotides: TGTGCCAGCAGCAAGCCGGGACAGAAAAACACTGAAGCTTTCTTT. Amino acids: CASSKPGQKNTEAFF.

V usage is TRBV21-1 and J usage is TRBJ2-1; the listed D gene, TRBD2, was not tested against the DNA. TRBV21-1 is labeled a pseudogene. The CDR3 loop spans 16 amino acids. The CDR3 nucleotides are TGTGCCAGCAGCTACGGGGATAGCGGGAGCTACAATGAGCAGTTCTTC. Encoded protein: CASSYGDSGSYNEQFF.

Only a few counts were recorded for this clone. The chain links TRBV5-8 to TRBJ2-7, with D perhaps matching TRBD1 (5 bases). CDR3 length: 13 amino acids. V was shortened by 4 bases and J by 5 bases, with 13 bases between the two germline ends. The V gene's germline CDR1 is SGHTS and CDR2 YDEGEE. In nucleotides, the CDR3 is TGTGCCAGCAGCCGCCCAGGGCTCGACGAGCAGTACTTC. This encodes CASSRPGLDEQYF.

This chain uses TRBV27 with TRBJ2-1; 9 bases are shared with TRBD2. Germline V lookup: CDR1 MNHEY, CDR2 SMNVEV (reference sequence). The CDR3 has 15 amino acids. Trimming took 6 bases from V and 8 from J; bases not matched to a gene: 11. The CDR3 region is CASRAGGLIEDEQFF. The CDR3 DNA is TGTGCCAGCAGGGCGGGAGGGCTTATAGAGGATGAGCAGTTCTTC.

The chain is built from TRBV5-1 and TRBJ2-7; TRBD2 aligns across 15 bases. Germline CDR1 SGHRS, CDR2 YFSETQ. The CDR3 has 16 residues. Losses at the gene ends were 5 bases for V and 6 bases for J; bases not matched to a gene: 9. CDR3 sequence: CASRPTGLAGGGEQYF. CDR3 DNA sequence: TGCGCCAGCAGACCTACGGGACTAGCGGGAGGTGGCGAGCAGTACTTC.